This paragraph covers one TCR beta chain sequence. There is no known antigen for this receptor. It has no much larger one-base neighbor in the sample; base qualities were not kept. The immunoSEQ Assay, a bias-controlled multiplex PCR, was used to amplify TCRbeta CDR3 regions from genomic DNA. The original pipeline was this. Nucleated cell counts per sample were estimated from amplification of reference gene primers within the assay. To quantify the absolute abundance of each unique TCRbeta CDR3 rearrangement, sequence reads were collapsed and filtered. Productive Simpson clonality was computed per sample as the square root of Simpson's diversity index over productive rearrangements. In TCRdb, the immuneACCESS table is reduced to in-frame sequences with V and J assigned. These tables do not hold every clone; where another copy was compared, an unresolved V gene accounts for under half, and the others remain unexplained. The V and J calls and clone size were taken over from that table, and D and trimming were inferred from the DNA. For this sample there are roughly 130,000 clones; about three quarters appear just once. About 12% of the sample is taken by the ten largest.

The collaborating institutions used their own protocols to collect whole blood in K2EDTA tubes. For TCRbeta analysis, collaborators shipped samples as frozen whole blood, isolated PBMCs, or DNA extracted from either of those sample types. The CDR3 runs 12 residues from the cysteine to the phenylalanine. CDR3 DNA is the only sequence kept; it has 36 bases, read in frame from the first base. V loses 1 base of germline sequence and J loses 8 bases, and the interval between the two ends is 8 bases. CDR1 SQVTM and CDR2 ANQGSEA are derived from the germline V gene. This sample stems from a study of blood T cell repertoires in COVID-19 (dated by TCRdb to 2020 to 2021). Context from the whole study: Samples covering the acute and convalescent phases of COVID-19 were provided by collaborators in the United States, Italy and Spain. The material from the prospective study consisted of cDNA or gDNA derived from T cells, B-cell-depleted T cells, or PBMCs. Subjects who had been exposed to COVID-19, were actively infected with it, or had recovered from it provided the deeply sampled blood TCRbeta repertoires that made up the dataset. The repertoires were released in a freely available public database intended as a resource for research on the immune response to SARS-CoV-2. Samples came from the ongoing ImmuneRACE study (first 160 participants) plus 1,254 subjects from 6 global collaborators. A de-identified subject ID, COVID-19 status, age in years and sex were almost always included in the sample metadata. Where available, HLA class I and class II types were taken from metadata supplied by the sample provider and were not determined by assay-based typing.

General conclusions and limits of the study: The quantity of clinical and demographic metadata differed by source and by participant and was supplied without curation.

This TCR was sampled from an elderly man with acute or convalescent COVID-19. The rearranged chain carries TRBV29-1 and TRBJ1-4, and the D gene may be TRBD1, 6 bases matching. The material sequenced was peripheral blood. CDR3 region: CSVEVQGEKLFF. Here is the DNA: TGCAGCGTTGAAGTACAGGGAGAAAAACTGTTTTTT.